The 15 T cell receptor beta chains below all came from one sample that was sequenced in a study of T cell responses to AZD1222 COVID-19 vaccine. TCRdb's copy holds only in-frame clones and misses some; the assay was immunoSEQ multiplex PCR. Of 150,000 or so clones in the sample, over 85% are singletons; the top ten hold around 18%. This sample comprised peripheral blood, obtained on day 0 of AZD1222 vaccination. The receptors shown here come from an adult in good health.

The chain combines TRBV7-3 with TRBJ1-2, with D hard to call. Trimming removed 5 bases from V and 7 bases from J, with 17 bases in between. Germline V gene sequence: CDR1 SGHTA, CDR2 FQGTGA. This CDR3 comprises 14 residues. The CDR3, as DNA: TGTGCCAGCAGCCCCCAAGCCCGGGAAACTGGCTACACCTTC. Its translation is CASSPQARETGYTF.

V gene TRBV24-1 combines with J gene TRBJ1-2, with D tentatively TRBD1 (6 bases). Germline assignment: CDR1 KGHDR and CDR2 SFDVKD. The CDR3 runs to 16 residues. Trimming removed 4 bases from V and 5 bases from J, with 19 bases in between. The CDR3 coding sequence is TGTGCCACCAGTGACCCCGGACAGTCCCAGCTTTATGGCTACACCTTC. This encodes CATSDPGQSQLYGYTF.

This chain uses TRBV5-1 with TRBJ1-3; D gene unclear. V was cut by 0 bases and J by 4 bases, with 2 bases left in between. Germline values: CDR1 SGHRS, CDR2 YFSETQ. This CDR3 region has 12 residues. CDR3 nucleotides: TGCGCCAGCAGCTTGGAGGGAAACACCATATATTTT. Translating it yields CASSLEGNTIYF.

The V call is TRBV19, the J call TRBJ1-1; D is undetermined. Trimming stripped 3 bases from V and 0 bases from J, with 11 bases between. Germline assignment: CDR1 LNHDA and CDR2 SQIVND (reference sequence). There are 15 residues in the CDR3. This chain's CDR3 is CASSMSSRMNTEAFF. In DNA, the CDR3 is TGTGCCAGTAGTATGTCGTCACGGATGAACACTGAAGCTTTCTTT.

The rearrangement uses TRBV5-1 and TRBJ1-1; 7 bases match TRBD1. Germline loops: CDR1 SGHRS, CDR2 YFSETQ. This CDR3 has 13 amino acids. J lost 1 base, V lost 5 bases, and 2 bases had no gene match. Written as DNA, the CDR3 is TGCGCCAGCAGGACAGGGACGAACACTGAAGCTTTCTTT. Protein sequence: CASRTGTNTEAFF.

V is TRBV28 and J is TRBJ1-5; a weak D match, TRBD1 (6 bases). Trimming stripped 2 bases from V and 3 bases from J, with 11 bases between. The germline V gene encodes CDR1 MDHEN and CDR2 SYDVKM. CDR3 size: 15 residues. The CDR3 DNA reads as TGTGCCAGCAGTTTACAGGGGCCCTCCAATCAGCCCCAGCATTTT. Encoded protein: CASSLQGPSNQPQHF. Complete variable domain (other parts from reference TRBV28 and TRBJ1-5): DVKVTQSSRYLVKRTGEKVFLECVQDMDHENMFWYRQDPGLGLRLIYFSYDVKMKEKGDIPEGYSVSREKKERFSLILESASTNQTSMYLCASSLQGPSNQPQHFGDGTRLSIL.

CDR3 residues: CASTPFLAGAWDGYTF. Here the CDR3 DNA reads TGTGCCAGCACCCCCTTTCTAGCGGGCGCTTGGGACGGCTACACCTTC. J is TRBJ1-2 and V is TRBV2, with a possible D match to TRBD1 (5 bases). This CDR3 contains 16 residues. The germline CDR1 and CDR2 sequences are SNHLY and FYNNEI. With 7 bases removed from V and 8 bases from J, the gap between germline ends came to 26 bases.

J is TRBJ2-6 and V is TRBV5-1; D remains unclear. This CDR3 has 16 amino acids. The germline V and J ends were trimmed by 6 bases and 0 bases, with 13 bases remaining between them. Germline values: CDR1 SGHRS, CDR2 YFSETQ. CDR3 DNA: TGCGCCAGCACCGACACAGCGAGCTCTGGGGCCAACGTCCTGACTTTC. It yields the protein CASTDTASSGANVLTF.

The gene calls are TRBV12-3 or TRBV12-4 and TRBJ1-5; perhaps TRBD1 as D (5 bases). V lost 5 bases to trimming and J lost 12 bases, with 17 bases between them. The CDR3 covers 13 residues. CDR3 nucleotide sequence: TGTGCCAGCAGTCCTCCAGGCCCGGGGCTCCAGCATTTT. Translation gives CASSPPGPGLQHF.

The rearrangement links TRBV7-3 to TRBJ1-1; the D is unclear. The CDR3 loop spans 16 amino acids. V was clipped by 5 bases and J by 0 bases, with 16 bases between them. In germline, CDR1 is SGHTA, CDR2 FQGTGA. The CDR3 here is CASSPAGGFMNTEAFF. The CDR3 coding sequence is TGTGCCAGCAGCCCCGCAGGCGGGTTCATGAACACTGAAGCTTTCTTT.

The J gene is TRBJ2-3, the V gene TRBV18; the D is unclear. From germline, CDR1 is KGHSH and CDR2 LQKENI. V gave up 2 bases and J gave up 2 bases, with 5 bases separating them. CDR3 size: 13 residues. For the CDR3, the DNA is TGTGCCAGCTCACCAGGGATCACAGATACGCAGTATTTT. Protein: CASSPGITDTQYF. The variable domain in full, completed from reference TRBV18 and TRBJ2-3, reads NAGVMQNPRHLVRRRGQEARLRCSPMKGHSHVYWYRQLPEEGLKFMVYLQKENIIDESGMPKERFSAEFPKEGPSILRIQQVVRGDSAAYFCASSPGITDTQYFGPGTRLTVL.

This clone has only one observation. The CDR3 loop reads CASSHRGDYEQYF. The DNA for the CDR3 is TGTGCCAGCAGCCACAGGGGGGACTACGAGCAGTACTTC. The chain joins TRBV6-5 to TRBJ2-7, with 8 bases aligning to TRBD1. This CDR3 has 13 amino acids. Per germline, CDR1 MNHEY and CDR2 SVGAGI. Germline trimming cut 6 bases from V and 3 bases from J; bases unmatched to any gene: 4.

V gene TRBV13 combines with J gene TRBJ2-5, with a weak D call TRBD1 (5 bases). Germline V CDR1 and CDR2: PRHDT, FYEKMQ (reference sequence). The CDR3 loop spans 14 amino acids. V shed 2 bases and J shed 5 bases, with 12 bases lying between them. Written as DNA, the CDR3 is TGTGCCAGCAGCTTAAGGGCAGGGAAGGAGACCCAGTACTTC. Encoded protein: CASSLRAGKETQYF. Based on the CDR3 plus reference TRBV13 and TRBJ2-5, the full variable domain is AAGVIQSPRHLIKEKRETATLKCYPIPRHDTVYWYQQGPGQDPQFLISFYEKMQSDKGSIPDRFSAQQFSDYHSELNMSSLELGDSALYFCASSLRAGKETQYFGPGTRLLVL.

This CDR3 is CASSWTDRGITEAFF. For the CDR3, the DNA is TGTGCCAGCAGCTGGACTGACAGAGGGATCACTGAAGCTTTCTTT. The chain couples TRBV11-2 to TRBJ1-1, with D possibly matching TRBD1 (5 bases). Trimming stripped 4 bases from V and 4 bases from J, with 16 bases between. The CDR3 runs 15 residues. Germline V CDR1 and CDR2: SGHAT, FQNNGV.

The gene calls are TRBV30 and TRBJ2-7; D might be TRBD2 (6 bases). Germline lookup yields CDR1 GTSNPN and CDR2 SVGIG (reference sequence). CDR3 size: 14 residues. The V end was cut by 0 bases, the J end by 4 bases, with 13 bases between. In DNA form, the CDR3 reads TGTGCCTGGAGTGTTTTTAGCGGTCCTTACGAGCAGTACTTC. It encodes CAWSVFSGPYEQYF.